These 12 T cell receptor beta chains share one sample of origin, sequenced in a study of blood T cell repertoires in COVID-19. The data were produced by immunoSEQ multiplex PCR, yet TCRdb's version contains in-frame clones alone and is incomplete. The sample records hundreds of thousands of clones, about 82% being singletons. Source material: PBMCs or T cells enriched from blood (not recorded which). These TCRs come from a woman aged 50 to 65 who had recovered from COVID-19.

The rearrangement uses TRBV5-1 and TRBJ2-7; 8 nucleotides line up with TRBD2. CDR3 length: 15 residues. V lost 4 bases and J lost 1; bases outside the gene matches: 7. Germline CDR1 is SGHRS and CDR2 is YFSETQ. In nucleotides, the CDR3 is TGCGCCAGCAGCCTAACGAGCGGGAGTTCCTACGAGCAGTACTTC. Translating it yields CASSLTSGSSYEQYF.

The chain joins TRBV29-1 to TRBJ2-7, with a tentative D call TRBD2 (5 bases). Germline CDR1 and CDR2: SQVTM and ANQGSEA. Trimming removed 4 bases at V and 7 bases at J, with 14 bases between. The length of the CDR3 is 12 residues. In DNA form, the CDR3 reads TGCAGCGTTGGAGGGCCCCTAGTAGAGCAGTACTTC. Amino acid sequence: CSVGGPLVEQYF.

This clone came up a few times. Other DNA sequences in the same sample also yield this CDR3. V and J are TRBV2 and TRBJ2-7, with D tentatively TRBD2 (5 bases). This CDR3 region has 12 residues. With 7 bases removed from V and 0 bases from J, the gap between germline ends came to 7 bases. CDR1 and CDR2 from the germline V gene are SNHLY and FYNNEI. Here the CDR3 DNA reads TGTGCCAGCACCCGGGACTCCTACGAGCAGTACTTC. This gives the protein CASTRDSYEQYF.

This clone was recorded only once. V usage is TRBV18 and J usage is TRBJ1-5, with TRBD1 matching over 7 bases. Germline values: CDR1 KGHSH, CDR2 LQKENI. V lost 0 bases and J lost 6; bases outside the gene matches: 5. The CDR3 runs to 15 residues. CDR3 coding DNA: TGTGCCAGCTCACCACCCGGGCCAGGGGGTCAGCCCCAGCATTTT. This encodes CASSPPGPGGQPQHF.

The chain has TRBV4-1 and TRBJ2-6; the match to TRBD1 covers 9 bases. The V gene's germline CDR1 is MGHRA and CDR2 YSYEKL. This CDR3 comprises 18 residues. J was trimmed by 0 bases and V by 4 bases; bases with no gene match: 7. The CDR3 reads CASSPRTGVGSGANVLTF. The CDR3 DNA reads as TGCGCCAGCAGCCCCAGGACAGGGGTGGGCTCTGGGGCCAACGTCCTGACTTTC.

The chain joins TRBV4-1 to TRBJ2-1; 11 bases match TRBD2. The J segment lost 4 bases and the V segment lost 1 base, leaving 6 bases of the junction unmatched. The CDR3 is 17 amino acids. Germline values: CDR1 MGHRA, CDR2 YSYEKL. The DNA for the CDR3 is TGCGCCAGCAGCCAAGCTGGACTAGCGGGTAAATACAATGAGCAGTTCTTC. Its translation: CASSQAGLAGKYNEQFF.

This rearrangement joins TRBV19 to TRBJ2-1, with D perhaps matching TRBD1 (5 bases). The CDR3 is made up of 13 amino acids. Germline V gives CDR1 LNHDA, CDR2 SQIVND (reference sequence). Trimming cost V 1 base and J 6 bases, with 7 bases left between them. The CDR3 loop is CASSIGQGNEQFF. In DNA, the CDR3 is TGTGCCAGTAGTATAGGGCAGGGCAATGAGCAGTTCTTC.

V usage is TRBV7-9 and J usage is TRBJ1-2; 7 bases agree with TRBD1. Germline-derived CDR1 and CDR2 are SEHNR and FQNEAQ (reference sequence). V trimming: 5 bases; J trimming: 4 bases; junction bases outside the gene matches: 10. The CDR3 covers 15 residues. The CDR3 is CASSVHTGESYGYTF. The CDR3 DNA is TGTGCCAGCAGCGTTCATACAGGGGAGAGCTATGGCTACACCTTC.

The DNA of the CDR3 is TGTGCCAGCAGCCCGGGACAGCTACTTTCACCCCTCCACTTT. This sequence encodes CASSPGQLLSPLHF. The chain joins TRBV5-8 to TRBJ1-6; TRBD1 matches at 7 bases. The germline V gene encodes CDR1 SGHTS and CDR2 YDEGEE. Trimming removed 4 bases from V and 9 bases from J; junction bases left unmatched: 7. CDR3 length: 14 amino acids.

This chain connects TRBV5-1 to TRBJ2-1, with 12 bases identical to TRBD2. V was pared by 4 bases and J by 6 bases, with 5 bases of the junction left unmatched. CDR3 size: 15 residues. The germline CDR1 and CDR2 sequences are SGHRS and YFSETQ. CDR3 sequence: CASSPPSGGVNEQFF. The CDR3 DNA sequence: TGCGCCAGCAGCCCGCCTAGCGGGGGGGTCAATGAGCAGTTCTTC.

The chain carries TRBV28 and TRBJ1-2; a possible D gene is TRBD1 (6 bases). The V gene lost 7 bases and the J gene lost 9 bases, with 18 bases spanning the gap. The length of the CDR3 is 13 residues. The germline CDR1 and CDR2 sequences are MDHEN and SYDVKM. The CDR3 coding sequence is TGTGCCAGCATGGCGGGGGGCTTAGTTCGCTACACCTTC. This encodes CASMAGGLVRYTF.

The chain is built from TRBV7-2 and TRBJ1-3, with D possibly matching TRBD1 (6 bases). Trimming removed 5 bases at V and 0 bases at J, with 20 bases between. The germline CDR1 and CDR2 sequences are SGHTA and FQGNSA. The CDR3 has 18 residues. The CDR3 DNA follows: TGTGCCAGCAGCCCGACCCCGGGACACCAAAGCTCTGGAAACACCATATATTTT. As protein: CASSPTPGHQSSGNTIYF. The whole variable domain, filled in from reference TRBV7-2 and TRBJ1-3, reads GAGVSQSPSNKVTEKGKDVELRCDPISGHTALYWYRQSLGQGLEFLIYFQGNSAPDKSGLPSDRFSAERTGGSVSTLTIQRTQQEDSAVYLCASSPTPGHQSSGNTIYFGEGSWLTVV.